These 23 T cell receptor beta chains came from one sample sequenced in a study of shared clonotypes between healthy human individuals. The assay was immunoSEQ multiplex PCR, and TCRdb's table has in-frame clones only and misses some. The data show about 960,000 clones, approximately 80% seen once. Sequences were obtained from memory CD4+ T cells sorted from blood. Regarding subset: CD45RA-negative fraction. Every receptor here comes from a man aged 18 to 29 in good health.

This clone occurred a few times. This chain connects TRBV28 to TRBJ2-2; no reliable D call. From germline, CDR1 is MDHEN and CDR2 SYDVKM. V was trimmed by 8 bases and J by 6 bases, leaving 10 bases between them. This CDR3 is built from 12 residues. This CDR3 reads CASLRPAGELFF. CDR3 nucleotide sequence: TGTGCCAGCTTGCGGCCGGCCGGGGAGCTGTTTTTT.

Only one count was recorded for this clone. The rearrangement uses TRBV28 and TRBJ2-1; 8 bases fit TRBD2. The trim removed 4 bases at V and 6 bases at J, leaving 14 bases unmatched. This CDR3 has 17 residues. Germline V lookup: CDR1 MDHEN, CDR2 SYDVKM. CDR3 nucleotide sequence: TGTGCCAGCAGTTCTTTAAGCACAGCGGGAGTAGTCAATGAGCAGTTCTTC. Encoded protein: CASSSLSTAGVVNEQFF.

The chain links TRBV5-1 to TRBJ2-7; 7 positions agree with TRBD1. Germline V gene lookup returns CDR1 SGHRS and CDR2 YFSETQ. Trimming took 4 bases from V and 5 from J; bases not matched to a gene: 15. This CDR3 comprises 16 residues. The CDR3 nucleotides read TGCGCCAGCAGCCGATCCCTTGTTGGGACAGCAAACGAGCAGTACTTC. The encoded protein is CASSRSLVGTANEQYF.

This clone was counted between two and nine times. The chain has TRBV29-1 and TRBJ1-2; perhaps TRBD1 as D (5 bases). In germline, CDR1 is SQVTM, CDR2 ANQGSEA. The CDR3 runs 11 residues. Trimming cost V 6 bases and J 6 bases, with 11 bases left between them. DNA of the CDR3: TGCAGCGTCGACAGTCTGGATGGCTACACCTTC. Amino acid sequence: CSVDSLDGYTF.

Only a few counts were recorded for this clone. CDR3 coding DNA: TGTGCCAGCAGTTACTTCGGGACAGGGGTCACTGAAGCTTTCTTT. Protein: CASSYFGTGVTEAFF. The rearrangement links TRBV6-5 to TRBJ1-1; 10 positions agree with TRBD1. J gave up 4 bases and V 1 base, and 3 bases lay outside the gene matches. Germline CDR1 reads MNHEY; CDR2 reads SVGAGI. The CDR3 extends over 15 amino acids.

This chain connects TRBV15 to TRBJ2-5, with D uncertain. Trimming took off 8 bases at V and 5 bases at J, with 18 bases between the two ends. The germline CDR1 and CDR2 sequences are LNHNV and YYDKDF (reference sequence). CDR3 length equals 14 residues. The CDR3 here is CATWRLGTRETQYF. In DNA, the CDR3 is TGTGCCACCTGGCGTTTGGGTACCCGGGAGACCCAGTACTTC.

There are a few counts of this clone. The chain carries TRBV30 and TRBJ1-1; D gene unclear. Trimming shortened V by 3 bases and J by 0 bases, and 11 bases separated the two germline ends. The CDR3 sequence is 14 residues long. Germline CDR1 reads GTSNPN; CDR2 reads SVGIG (reference sequence). The CDR3 DNA reads as TGTGCCTGGAGGAGGGCAACTTTGAACACTGAAGCTTTCTTT. Its protein product is CAWRRATLNTEAFF.

The rearrangement joins TRBV2 to TRBJ1-2; possibly TRBD1 for D (6 bases). CDR3 length: 15 residues. CDR1 and CDR2 (germline): SNHLY, FYNNEI. V was trimmed by 7 bases and J by 5 bases, leaving 20 bases between them. The CDR3 sequence: CASTPGATGVYGYTF. The CDR3 nucleotides are TGTGCCAGCACCCCAGGGGCAACGGGAGTTTATGGCTACACCTTC.

The V and J genes are TRBV5-1 and TRBJ2-1, with 12 bases aligning to TRBD2. CDR1 is SGHRS and CDR2 is YFSETQ in the germline V gene. V dropped 3 bases and J dropped 4; count of bases not matched to a gene: 11. CDR3 size: 18 residues. The CDR3 here is CASSSPSGRAQRYNEQFF. The CDR3, as DNA: TGCGCCAGCAGCTCCCCTAGCGGGAGGGCCCAAAGGTACAATGAGCAGTTCTTC.

Concerning this clone: A read error may be the cause here, since a much bigger clone is one base away. The chain joins TRBV7-6 to TRBJ2-7; possibly TRBD1 for D (6 bases). CDR3 size: 15 residues. Looked up from germline, CDR1 is SGHVS and CDR2 is FNYEAQ. The CDR3 sequence is CASSLAGRGSCEQYF. As DNA, the CDR3 is TGTGCCAGCAGCTTAGCGGGCAGGGGCTCCTGCGAGCAGTACTTC.

The chain recombines TRBV6-1 with TRBJ2-6; D not certain. The CDR3 sequence is 14 residues long. Trimming removed 6 bases at V and 2 bases at J, with 8 bases between. Germline CDR1 is MNHNS and CDR2 is SASEGT. The CDR3 coding sequence is TGTGCCAGCAGCCCCGACCCTGGGGCCAACGTCCTGACTTTC. It yields the protein CASSPDPGANVLTF.

V usage is TRBV28 and J usage is TRBJ1-2; perhaps TRBD1 as D (6 bases). V was cut by 5 bases and J by 4 bases, with 14 bases left in between. This CDR3 has 14 residues. Per germline, CDR1 MDHEN and CDR2 SYDVKM. CDR3: CASSGGSDIYGYTF. In nucleotides, the CDR3 is TGTGCCAGCAGTGGGGGCTCGGACATCTATGGCTACACCTTC.

The CDR3 coding sequence is TGTGCCAGCAGCTCTAGCGGGGTCAGGAATGAGCAGTTCTTC. As protein: CASSSSGVRNEQFF. This chain joins TRBV6-6 and TRBJ2-1; 9 bases are shared with TRBD2. Per germline, CDR1 MNHNY and CDR2 SVGAGI (reference sequence). The CDR3 sequence is 14 residues long. V lost 6 bases and J lost 7; bases outside the gene matches: 7.

The J gene is TRBJ2-3, the V gene TRBV4-2; 8 bases match TRBD2. J was trimmed by 6 bases and V by 5 bases; bases with no gene match: 16. From germline, CDR1 is LGHNA and CDR2 YNFKEQ. This CDR3 has 17 amino acids. CDR3 protein: CASSYGGASSQGDTQYF. DNA for the CDR3: TGTGCCAGCAGCTACGGGGGGGCCTCCTCGCAGGGGGATACGCAGTATTTT.

Concerning this clone itself: A read error may explain this, as a much larger clone is one base away. The same CDR3 also results from other DNA sequences found in this sample. This chain connects TRBV7-9 to TRBJ2-3; D unclear. Germline CDR1 and CDR2: SEHNR and FQNEAQ (reference sequence). V was pared by 1 base and J by 0 bases, with 2 bases between. CDR3 length: 13 residues. Written as DNA, the CDR3 is TGTGCCAGCAGCTTAGGCAGCACAGATACGCAGTATTTT. It encodes CASSLGSTDTQYF.

The V call is TRBV6-5, the J call TRBJ1-1; D is unresolved. CDR1 and CDR2 from the germline V gene are MNHEY and SVGAGI. The CDR3 is 15 residues long. V lost 5 bases to trimming and J lost 1 base, with 14 bases between them. DNA of the CDR3: TGTGCCAGCAGTCCTCGGATACGGACGAACACTGAAGCTTTCTTT. It codes for CASSPRIRTNTEAFF.

The chain joins TRBV10-1 to TRBJ1-4; D is unresolved. CDR1 and CDR2 from the germline V gene are WNHNN and SYGVQD (reference sequence). This CDR3 contains 13 residues. Deletions cut 2 bases from V and 3 bases from J, with 4 bases between. The CDR3 nucleotides read TGCGCCAGCAGTGAGGGACCTAATGAAAAACTGTTTTTT. Translation gives CASSEGPNEKLFF.

This clone has only one observation. CDR3 sequence: CASSSDRPASPLHF. CDR3 coding DNA: TGTGCCAGCAGCTCGGACAGGCCGGCCTCACCCCTCCACTTT. The chain uses TRBV11-2 and TRBJ1-6, with 7 bases fitting TRBD1. V shed 4 bases and J 10 bases; nucleotides not matched to a gene: 7. Germline V gives CDR1 SGHAT, CDR2 FQNNGV. There are 14 residues in the CDR3.

The chain has TRBV11-3 and TRBJ2-1; D is undetermined. Trimming took 1 base from V and 6 from J, leaving 4 bases between them. Germline CDR1 SGHNT, CDR2 YENEEA. The CDR3 has 12 residues. CDR3 coding DNA: TGTGCCAGCAGCTTAGGTCCCAATGAGCAGTTCTTC. This translates into CASSLGPNEQFF.

This clone appeared many times. Other DNA sequences in this sample translate to the same CDR3. The rearrangement links TRBV4-1 to TRBJ1-5; 11 bases line up with TRBD1. This CDR3 has 15 residues. V was clipped by 4 bases and J by 7 bases; unmatched bases: 6. Germline V gene lookup returns CDR1 MGHRA and CDR2 YSYEKL. In DNA form, the CDR3 reads TGCGCCAGCAGCCTCGGACAGGGGGCCGGGCAGCCCCAGCATTTT. It encodes CASSLGQGAGQPQHF.

This chain links TRBV10-3 with TRBJ2-5, with TRBD1 matching 11 bases. The germline gives CDR1 ENHRY, CDR2 SYGVKD. This CDR3 has 16 amino acids. V shed 2 bases and J 5 bases; nucleotides not matched to a gene: 7. CDR3 nucleotide sequence: TGTGCCATCAGTGAGCTTGGACAGGGGGCGTGGGAGACCCAGTACTTC. This codes for CAISELGQGAWETQYF.

The chain carries TRBV9 and TRBJ1-5; 8 bases match TRBD1. Germline CDR1 and CDR2: SGDLS and YYNGEE. V gave up 3 bases and J gave up 6 bases; unmatched junction bases: 8. The CDR3 totals 15 residues. The CDR3 DNA reads as TGTGCCAGCAGCGCTACAGGACAGGGAGGTCAGCCCCAGCATTTT. The encoded protein is CASSATGQGGQPQHF.

This chain joins TRBV28 and TRBJ1-5, with D uncertain. CDR1 is MDHEN and CDR2 is SYDVKM in the germline V gene. The CDR3 is 14 amino acids. The V end lost 6 bases, the J end lost 6 bases, and 15 bases lay between the germline ends. CDR3 residues: CASSLGRASQPQHF. Here the CDR3 DNA reads TGTGCCAGCAGCCTCGGGCGAGCGAGTCAGCCCCAGCATTTT.